This T cell receptor (beta chain) was captured in a study of CD4 T cells in relation to SARS-CoV-2 and coronaviruses. Findings and limits, study-wide: No donor gave both pre-pandemic and post-infection samples.

Unexposed donor CD4+ T cells date from about 2011-2018, before the COVID-19 pandemic. CD4+ T cells were isolated from the cells after around 9 days of culture. The method was immunoSEQ multiplex PCR; TCRdb's version includes in-frame clones alone and lacks a portion of them. The repertoire consists of 25,000 to 35,000 clones, with around 80% occurring once and the leading ten covering roughly 14%. The germline V and J ends were trimmed by 9 bases and 7 bases, with 16 bases remaining between them. Looked up from germline, CDR1 is MRHNA and CDR2 is SNTAGT. The CDR3 length is 13 residues. Turning to this clone: Its antigen is currently unknown.

V is TRBV6-4 and J is TRBJ1-5, with D maybe TRBD1 (6 bases). The sample consisted of CD4+ T cells from PBMCs, cultured in vitro. This TCR was sampled from a human donor in good health. CDR3 sequence reads: CASTYRVRQPQHF. For the CDR3, the DNA is TGTGCCAGTACCTACAGGGTTCGGCAGCCCCAGCATTTT.